This paragraph reports one T cell receptor beta chain. The target antigen is unknown. The CDR3 has 14 amino acids. Trimming pared 5 bases from V and 5 bases from J, leaving 16 bases between. Germline V gene sequence: CDR1 SGHVS, CDR2 FQNEAQ. The PCR was carried out with 60 Vbeta primers and 13 Jbeta primers. Libraries were prepared by immunoSEQ multiplex PCR; TCRdb keeps only in-frame clonotypes and omits some of them. The table has over 150,000 clones, 65% to 80% seen once; the top ten hold around 4.1%. The data belong to a study of cytomegalovirus exposure and HLA in healthy donors. Notes on the study in general: Previously analyzed data showed that most TCR beta V segments were productive at a frequency of about 90% or about 30%. Researchers had no immune exposure information except CMV serostatus available.

The sequenced sample consisted of PBMCs. The chain combines TRBV7-8 with TRBJ2-7; D is possibly TRBD2 (6 bases). This receptor was identified in a woman aged 40 to 55 in good health and CMV-seronegative. CDR3 loop: CASSIRQGGHEQYF. CDR3 in DNA: TGTGCCAGCAGCATACGTCAGGGAGGACACGAGCAGTACTTC.